This entry lists 19 T cell receptor beta chains sequenced from one sample in a study of identical twins. TCRdb analysed the 5' RACE reads with MiXCR anew, one entry per CDR3 protein. The sample lists about 720,000 distinct CDR3 sequences, over 15% seen once, with under 15% in the top ten. The data were also submitted as part of a second study, on T cells expressing NK-cell markers.

Sequencing was carried out using PBMCs. All receptors come from a woman between 18 and 29 years old in good health.

The genes are TRBV28 and TRBJ2-5, with 9 bases lining up with TRBD1. The CDR3 has 15 residues. Germline loops: CDR1 MDHEN, CDR2 SYDVKM. The V and J ends lost 5 bases and 1 base, in that order; junction bases with no gene match: 5. The CDR3 DNA is TGTGCCAGCAGTCTGCCGGGACAGGGCCAAGAGACCCAGTACTTC. Its protein product is CASSLPGQGQETQYF. Combining the CDR3 with reference TRBV28 and TRBJ2-5 gives the whole variable domain DVKVTQSSRYLVKRTGEKVFLECVQDMDHENMFWYRQDPGLGLRLIYFSYDVKMKEKGDIPEGYSVSREKKERFSLILESASTNQTSMYLCASSLPGQGQETQYFGPGTRLLVL.

This clonotype was counted at least ten times. At one boundary the junction diverges from the germline segment, which might be a read error. The chain combines TRBV7-9 with TRBJ1-1; no reliable D call. The germline V gene has CDR1 SEHNR and CDR2 FQNEAQ (reference sequence). The CDR3 sequence is 14 residues long. CDR3 amino acids: CASSVAGVNTEAFF. CDR3 in DNA: TGTGCCAGCAGCGTAGCCGGGGTGAACACTGAAGCTTTCTTT.

The table lists this clonotype with a few counts. Written as DNA, the CDR3 is TGTGCCAGCAGTTTAGCCTCCGGGACAGGGCTGGCTTTCTTT. It specifies CASSLASGTGLAFF. V usage is TRBV12-3 or TRBV12-4 and J usage is TRBJ1-1, with 9 bases fitting TRBD1. The CDR3 has 14 residues. J gave up 11 bases and V 0 bases, and 7 bases lay outside the gene matches.

The V call is TRBV5-1, the J call TRBJ2-3, with 7 bases matching TRBD2. Germline CDR1 SGHRS, CDR2 YFSETQ. With V trimmed by 2 bases and J by 2 bases, 8 bases remained unmatched. There are 16 residues in the CDR3. CDR3 protein: CASSLSGGPLTDTQYF. CDR3 nucleotide sequence: TGCGCCAGCAGCTTATCGGGGGGACCCCTCACAGATACGCAGTATTTT.

V usage is TRBV11-2 and J usage is TRBJ1-4, with 9 bases lining up with TRBD1. The length of the CDR3 is 17 residues. V lost 1 base, J lost 7 bases, and 10 bases stayed unmatched. Per the germline V gene, CDR1 is SGHAT and CDR2 is FQNNGV. In DNA form, the CDR3 reads TGTGCCAGCAGCTTAGGCGTGAGGGACAGGGCCCCTGAAAAACTGTTTTTT. Protein product: CASSLGVRDRAPEKLFF.

The V call is TRBV28, the J call TRBJ1-6, with a tentative D call TRBD1 (6 bases). The V end was cut by 9 bases, the J end by 6 bases, with 12 bases between. Germline lookup yields CDR1 MDHEN and CDR2 SYDVKM. The CDR3 extends over 13 amino acids. CDR3 region: CASYRDTNSPLHF. Written as DNA, the CDR3 is TGTGCCAGTTATCGGGACACTAATTCACCCCTCCACTTT.

V usage is TRBV20-1 and J usage is TRBJ1-4, with D uncertain. Germline lookup yields CDR1 DFQATT and CDR2 SNEGSKA (reference sequence). The CDR3 has 13 residues. Trimming removed 2 bases at V and 8 bases at J, with 12 bases between. The CDR3 nucleotides read TGCAGTGCTAGATTTGGCGGAGGGGAAAAACTGTTTTTT. Translating it yields CSARFGGGEKLFF.

This clonotype showed up many times. The genes are TRBV12-3 or TRBV12-4 and TRBJ1-1; D unclear. The V end lost 6 bases, the J end lost 5 bases, and 7 bases lay between the germline ends. The CDR3 is 11 residues long. The CDR3 region has the DNA TGTGCCAGCAGGGGAGGGACTGAAGCTTTCTTT. Amino acids: CASRGGTEAFF.

The J gene is TRBJ2-1, the V gene TRBV10-1; D is perhaps TRBD2 (6 bases). Germline-derived CDR1 and CDR2 are WNHNN and SYGVQD (reference sequence). V lost 3 bases and J lost 10, with 7 bases in between. The CDR3 length is 11 residues. CDR3 nucleotide sequence: TGCGCCAGCAGTGACGGAGGGGAGCAGTTCTTC. Its translation: CASSDGGEQFF.

This rearrangement joins TRBV11-2 to TRBJ2-7; 7 nucleotides align to TRBD2. Germline V gene lookup returns CDR1 SGHAT and CDR2 FQNNGV. V trimming: 5 bases; J trimming: 0 bases; junction bases outside the gene matches: 10. CDR3 length: 16 residues. CDR3 nucleotides: TGTGCCAGCAGCCCATTCCCCAGCGGGAACTCCTACGAGCAGTACTTC. It translates to CASSPFPSGNSYEQYF.

The chain is built from TRBV4-2 and TRBJ2-3; D perhaps matches TRBD2 (5 bases). The CDR3 spans 17 residues. Looked up from germline, CDR1 is LGHNA and CDR2 is YNFKEQ. V shed 0 bases and J shed 3 bases, with 16 bases lying between them. The CDR3 is CASSQDGIALLTDTQYF. CDR3 coding DNA: TGTGCCAGCAGCCAAGATGGGATAGCGCTTCTGACAGATACGCAGTATTTT.

This clonotype was seen more than once but under ten times. The genes are TRBV20-1 and TRBJ1-2; no definite D call. The germline CDR1 and CDR2 sequences are DFQATT and SNEGSKA (reference sequence). V dropped 6 bases and J dropped 3 bases, with 17 bases sitting between them. This CDR3 region has 14 residues. Written as DNA, the CDR3 is TGCAGTGCAAAAGAGAGTAGGGCGGACTATGGCTACACCTTC. Protein sequence: CSAKESRADYGYTF.

The chain employs TRBV12-3 or TRBV12-4 and TRBJ1-4, with 7 bases aligning to TRBD1. With V trimmed by 3 bases and J by 8 bases, 6 bases remained unmatched. This CDR3 is built from 14 residues. CDR3 coding DNA: TGTGCCAGCAGTTTCCGGGACAGCATCGAAAAACTGTTTTTT. It encodes CASSFRDSIEKLFF.

The genes are TRBV7-9 and TRBJ1-2; the D is unclear. Germline V CDR1 and CDR2: SEHNR, FQNEAQ (reference sequence). The CDR3 is 12 amino acids. Trimming pared 5 bases from V and 8 bases from J, leaving 12 bases between. This chain's CDR3 is CASSLDHWGYTF. As DNA, the CDR3 is TGTGCCAGCAGCCTAGATCACTGGGGCTACACCTTC.

The chain is built from TRBV6-5 and TRBJ2-3, with 8 bases lining up with TRBD2. V lost 1 base and J lost 4; bases outside the gene matches: 7. The CDR3 length is 16 residues. Germline V gene data show CDR1 as MNHEY and CDR2 as SVGAGI. The CDR3 bases are TGTGCCAGCAGTTACTGGGCGGGGGGAGACCCAGATACGCAGTATTTT. Its protein is CASSYWAGGDPDTQYF.

This clonotype came up a few times. The CDR3 loop is CASSTTGSDTQYF. CDR3 nucleotide sequence: TGCGCCAGCAGCACCACAGGGTCCGATACGCAGTATTTT. This sequence joins TRBV5-1 and TRBJ2-3; TRBD1 might be the D (6 bases). Trimming shortened V by 4 bases and J by 6 bases, and 12 bases separated the two germline ends. The CDR3 has 13 amino acids. Looked up from germline, CDR1 is SGHRS and CDR2 is YFSETQ. Full variable domain (rest looked up from reference TRBV5-1 and TRBJ2-3): KAGVTQTPRYLIKTRGQQVTLSCSPISGHRSVSWYQQTPGQGLQFLFEYFSETQRNKGNFPGRFSGRQFSNSRSEMNVSTLELGDSALYLCASSTTGSDTQYFGPGTRLTVL.

The CDR3 region has the DNA TGTGCCAGCAGGGAACTAGATAGGACGTCGGGTGAGCAGTTCTTC. Translating it yields CASRELDRTSGEQFF. The J gene is TRBJ2-1, the V gene TRBV7-9; a possible D gene is TRBD2 (5 bases). From germline, CDR1 is SEHNR and CDR2 FQNEAQ (reference sequence). Trimming removed 6 bases from V and 9 bases from J, with 21 bases in between. The CDR3 loop spans 15 amino acids.

This chain connects TRBV5-1 to TRBJ1-1; 8 bases match TRBD1. CDR1 SGHRS and CDR2 YFSETQ come from the germline V gene. V was clipped by 4 bases and J by 1 base; unmatched bases: 6. The CDR3 runs to 15 residues. The CDR3 DNA reads as TGCGCCAGCAGCACGGACAGGGTGAGGAACACTGAAGCTTTCTTT. Amino acid sequence: CASSTDRVRNTEAFF.

This clonotype was picked up a small number of times. This chain links TRBV20-1 with TRBJ2-5; 9 bases agree with TRBD2. The CDR3 is 17 residues long. CDR1 and CDR2 from the germline V gene are DFQATT and SNEGSKA (reference sequence). Trimming removed 5 bases from V and 2 bases from J; junction bases left unmatched: 15. The CDR3: CSAPGLAGRNYQETQYF. The CDR3 coding sequence is TGCAGTGCTCCCGGGCTAGCGGGAAGAAATTATCAAGAGACCCAGTACTTC.